Following are 2 T cell receptor beta chains from one sample sequenced in a study of cytotoxic CD8 clonotypes in ibrutinib-treated CLL. Clones were read by immunoSEQ multiplex PCR, and TCRdb kept only the in-frame ones, dropping some. In the table there are about 70,000 clones, over 75% of which are singletons. Sequences were derived from PBMCs, sampled after 12 months of ibrutinib treatment. Every receptor here comes from a human donor with chronic lymphocytic leukemia.

This rearrangement joins TRBV19 to TRBJ2-2; 7 nucleotides agree with TRBD1. Germline CDR1 LNHDA, CDR2 SQIVND (reference sequence). The CDR3 runs 14 residues. The V gene end was trimmed by 5 bases and the J gene end by 6 bases; junction bases not matched to a gene: 6. CDR3 loop: CASSVTGIAGELFF. For the CDR3, the DNA is TGTGCCAGTAGTGTGACAGGGATCGCCGGGGAGCTGTTTTTT.

The chain uses TRBV15 and TRBJ2-7; TRBD1 matches at 8 bases. This CDR3 is 15 amino acids long. The V gene's germline CDR1 is LNHNV and CDR2 YYDKDF (reference sequence). V dropped 1 base and J dropped 5; count of bases not matched to a gene: 7. CDR3 nucleotides: TGTGCCACCAGCAGAGTTACAGGACAGGGCCACGAGCAGTACTTC. The encoded protein is CATSRVTGQGHEQYF.